The present T cell receptor beta chain was sequenced within a study of T cells after yellow fever vaccination. Study summary: SMART-Seq v4 Ultra Low Input served to prepare low-cell-number fractions. Study findings and constraints: Post-booster repertoires contained most primary-vaccination clones again (roughly 96% CD4, about 90% CD8).

TCRdb re-derived calls from the 5' RACE reads in MiXCR, one entry per CDR3 protein. The table has 200,000 to 250,000 distinct CDR3 sequences, about 7% seen once; the top ten hold roughly 0.9%. The germline CDR1 and CDR2 sequences are MNHEY and SVGEGT. Trimming stripped 1 base from V and 2 bases from J, with 15 bases between. The CDR3 runs 16 residues. This clonotype was observed a few times. Its antigen is unknown. The sequence was obtained from a man aged 25-45 years who received the YFV17D yellow fever vaccine. Source: CD4+ T cells sorted from PBMCs, taken 15 days after the yellow fever booster vaccination. V usage is TRBV6-2 or TRBV6-3 and J usage is TRBJ2-7, with TRBD2 as a possible D gene (6 bases). The DNA of the CDR3 is TGTGCCAGCAGTTACTTCCCCGGGCGGGACCCCTACGAGCAGTACTTC. This translates into CASSYFPGRDPYEQYF.